This T cell receptor beta chain was sequenced in a study of Tregs in tolerant kidney transplant recipients. Profiled with immunoSEQ multiplex PCR; TCRdb holds only in-frame clones, not every one. The sample lists 70,000 to 95,000 clones; about 91% were seen once. V was pared by 7 bases and J by 8 bases, with 9 bases of the junction left unmatched. This CDR3 has 14 amino acids. Germline loops: CDR1 SGHVS, CDR2 FNYEAQ. V and J are TRBV7-6 and TRBJ2-1, with TRBD1 matching 9 bases. The sequence derives from a human donor who received a combined kidney and bone marrow transplant. Material: Tregs from blood, obtained before the transplant. CDR3: CASTKGQGSHEQFF. The CDR3 DNA is TGTGCCAGCACGAAGGGACAGGGTAGCCATGAGCAGTTCTTC.